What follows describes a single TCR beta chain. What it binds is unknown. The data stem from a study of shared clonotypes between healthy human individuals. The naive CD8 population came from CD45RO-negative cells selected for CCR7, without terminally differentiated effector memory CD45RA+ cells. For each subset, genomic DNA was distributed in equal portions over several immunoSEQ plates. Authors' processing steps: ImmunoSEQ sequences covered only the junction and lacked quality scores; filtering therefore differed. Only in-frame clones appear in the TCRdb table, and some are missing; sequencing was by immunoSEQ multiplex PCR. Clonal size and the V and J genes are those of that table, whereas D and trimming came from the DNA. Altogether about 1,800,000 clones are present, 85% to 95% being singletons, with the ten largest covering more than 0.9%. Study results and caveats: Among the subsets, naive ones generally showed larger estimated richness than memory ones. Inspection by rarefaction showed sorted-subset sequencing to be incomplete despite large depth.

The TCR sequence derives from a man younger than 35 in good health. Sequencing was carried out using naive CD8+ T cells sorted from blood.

The CDR3 nucleotides read TGTGCCAGCAGCGGACCGGGACAAAACTATGGCTACACCTTC. It specifies CASSGPGQNYGYTF. The rearrangement joins TRBV11-2 to TRBJ1-2; D is possibly TRBD1 (6 bases). The V end was cut by 5 bases, the J end by 2 bases, with 12 bases between. Germline CDR1 reads SGHAT; CDR2 reads FQNNGV. The CDR3 has 14 amino acids.